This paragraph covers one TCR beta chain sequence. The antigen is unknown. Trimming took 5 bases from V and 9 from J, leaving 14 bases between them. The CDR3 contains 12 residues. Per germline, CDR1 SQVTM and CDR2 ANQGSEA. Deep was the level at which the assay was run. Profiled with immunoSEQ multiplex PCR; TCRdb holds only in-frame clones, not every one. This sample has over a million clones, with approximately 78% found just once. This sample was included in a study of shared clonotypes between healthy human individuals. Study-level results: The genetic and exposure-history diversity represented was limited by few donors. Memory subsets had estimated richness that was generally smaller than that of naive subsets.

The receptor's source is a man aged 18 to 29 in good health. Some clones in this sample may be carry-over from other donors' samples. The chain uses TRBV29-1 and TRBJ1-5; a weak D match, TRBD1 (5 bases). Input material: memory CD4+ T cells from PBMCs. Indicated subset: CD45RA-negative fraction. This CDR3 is CSVSPQGGPQHF. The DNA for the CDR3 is TGCAGCGTTTCACCCCAGGGCGGGCCCCAGCATTTT.